The 21 T cell receptor beta chains presented below share a single source sample, sequenced in a study of CD4 T cells in relation to SARS-CoV-2 and coronaviruses. TCRdb keeps only in-frame clones here, not all; method: immunoSEQ multiplex PCR. The table records some 40,000 clones, approximately 81% of them present only once. The antigens of these receptors remain unknown. The specimen sequenced was naive CD4+ T cells from PBMCs, cultured in vitro. Subset given: naive CD4+ T cells isolated by negative enrichment. Source of these receptors: an adult with COVID-19.

V gene TRBV5-1 combines with J gene TRBJ2-1; TRBD2 aligns across 10 bases. From germline, CDR1 is SGHRS and CDR2 YFSETQ. CDR3 length: 16 residues. Trimming cost V 2 bases and J 8 bases; bases outside gene matches: 10. The CDR3 region is CASSLTSGTGRDEQFF. The CDR3 DNA reads as TGCGCCAGCAGCTTAACTAGCGGGACCGGGCGCGATGAGCAGTTCTTC.

The V and J genes are TRBV7-9 and TRBJ1-2; D possibly corresponds to TRBD1 (5 bases). Trimming pared 6 bases from V and 5 bases from J, leaving 13 bases between. This CDR3 spans 13 amino acids. Germline CDR1 SEHNR, CDR2 FQNEAQ (reference sequence). CDR3 sequence: CASRGENGYGYTF. CDR3 in DNA: TGTGCCAGCAGGGGGGAAAATGGATATGGCTACACCTTC.

The chain combines TRBV7-9 with TRBJ2-3; tentative D call: TRBD1 (6 bases). The V gene lost 5 bases and the J gene lost 2 bases, with 14 bases spanning the gap. Germline V lookup: CDR1 SEHNR, CDR2 FQNEAQ (reference sequence). The CDR3 extends over 15 amino acids. The CDR3, as DNA: TGTGCCAGCAGCCCGGGACAAACCAACACAGATACGCAGTATTTT. This translates into CASSPGQTNTDTQYF.

This chain links TRBV6-6 with TRBJ2-5; the D gene could be TRBD1 or TRBD2 (5 bases each). The germline V gene encodes CDR1 MNHNY and CDR2 SVGAGI (reference sequence). The CDR3 runs to 13 residues. Trimming removed 9 bases from V and 3 bases from J, with 14 bases in between. CDR3 loop: CASMGRNKETQYF. The CDR3 DNA sequence: TGTGCCAGTATGGGACGGAATAAAGAGACCCAGTACTTC.

The rearrangement links TRBV7-2 to TRBJ2-1, with 7 nucleotides matching TRBD1. This CDR3 has 16 amino acids. Per the germline V gene, CDR1 is SGHTA and CDR2 is FQGNSA. V trimming: 3 bases; J trimming: 2 bases; junction bases outside the gene matches: 7. The CDR3 here is CASSLWDSRTYNEQFF. DNA of the CDR3: TGTGCCAGCAGCTTGTGGGACAGCCGGACCTACAATGAGCAGTTCTTC.

The rearrangement uses TRBV10-3 and TRBJ2-2, with 7 nucleotides matching TRBD1. This CDR3 contains 13 residues. V shed 6 bases, J shed 3 bases, and the junction held 1 base outside the gene matches. CDR1 ENHRY and CDR2 SYGVKD come from the germline V gene. CDR3 in amino acids: CAIRGTDTGELFF. The CDR3 nucleotides are TGTGCCATCAGGGGGACAGACACCGGGGAGCTGTTTTTT.

The rearrangement links TRBV6-5 to TRBJ1-1; D perhaps matches TRBD1 (5 bases). CDR3 length equals 11 residues. V dropped 6 bases and J dropped 6 bases, with 8 bases sitting between them. The germline CDR1 and CDR2 sequences are MNHEY and SVGAGI. CDR3 loop: CASRQGAEAFF. The CDR3 DNA reads TGTGCCAGCAGACAAGGGGCTGAAGCTTTCTTT.

This CDR3 reads CASSLSRQATYEQYF. CDR3 sequence (DNA): TGTGCCAGCAGCCTTTCTAGACAGGCTACCTACGAGCAGTACTTC. J is TRBJ2-7 and V is TRBV7-2; maybe TRBD1 (6 bases). The CDR3 is 15 amino acids. CDR1 is SGHTA, CDR2 FQGNSA, per germline. Trimming stripped 5 bases from V and 2 bases from J, with 16 bases between.

The chain employs TRBV14 and TRBJ2-2; D gene ambiguous. Trimming cost V 2 bases and J 2 bases, with 12 bases left between them. The CDR3 totals 16 residues. In germline, CDR1 is SGHDN, CDR2 FVKESK. CDR3 coding DNA: TGTGCCAGCAGCCAAATCCGGGCCCTAAACACCGGGGAGCTGTTTTTT. Protein sequence: CASSQIRALNTGELFF. The whole variable domain, remainder taken from reference TRBV14 and TRBJ2-2, is EAGVTQFPSHSVIEKGQTVTLRCDPISGHDNLYWYRRVMGKEIKFLLHFVKESKQDESGMPNNRFLAERTGGTYSTLKVQPAELEDSGVYFCASSQIRALNTGELFFGEGSRLTVL.

The chain links TRBV23-1 to TRBJ2-7, with 9 bases identical to TRBD1. TRBV23-1 is placed among ORFs of uncertain function. V was pared by 3 bases and J by 4 bases, with 10 bases of the junction left unmatched. The CDR3 covers 16 residues. The CDR3 coding sequence is TGCGCCAGCAGTCAGGCCGGGACAGGGCAGGGGTACGAGCAGTACTTC. Encoded protein: CASSQAGTGQGYEQYF.

V gene TRBV27 combines with J gene TRBJ2-1, with D maybe TRBD2 (5 bases). The CDR3 sequence is 14 residues long. Germline values: CDR1 MNHEY, CDR2 SMNVEV (reference sequence). Trimming left V 2 bases short and J 7 bases short, with 12 bases between. CDR3 residues: CASSLPGNRNEQFF. The CDR3 DNA reads as TGTGCCAGCAGTTTACCGGGAAATCGAAATGAGCAGTTCTTC.

CDR3 region: CASSLVRDTFYEQYF. CDR3 in DNA: TGTGCCAGCAGCTTAGTCCGGGACACCTTCTACGAGCAGTACTTC. The chain uses TRBV7-2 and TRBJ2-7; maybe TRBD1 (6 bases). The germline gives CDR1 SGHTA, CDR2 FQGNSA. V lost 1 base and J lost 3, with 13 bases in between. The CDR3 is 15 residues long.

This CDR3 is CASSINGRGYEQYF. Written as DNA, the CDR3 is TGTGCCAGTAGTATTAACGGCAGGGGTTACGAGCAGTACTTC. The chain carries TRBV19 and TRBJ2-7; D may be TRBD1 (6 bases). Trimming stripped 3 bases from V and 4 bases from J, with 13 bases between. Germline CDR1 LNHDA, CDR2 SQIVND (reference sequence). The CDR3 is 14 residues long.

The CDR3 reads CASSLMPAVMEDYTF. CDR3 bases: TGTGCCAGCAGTTTAATGCCAGCAGTTATGGAGGACTACACCTTC. The chain is built from TRBV27 and TRBJ1-2; D unclear. CDR3 length: 15 amino acids. V lost 2 bases and J lost 10, with 20 bases in between. The germline gives CDR1 MNHEY, CDR2 SMNVEV (reference sequence).

The chain has TRBV24-1 and TRBJ2-2; tentatively, D is TRBD1 or TRBD2 (6 bases each). V lost 0 bases and J 4 bases, leaving 8 bases between the germline ends. Germline V gene sequence: CDR1 KGHDR, CDR2 SFDVKD. This CDR3 spans 15 amino acids. The CDR3, as DNA: TGTGCCACCAGTGATTTGGGAGGGGGCACCGGGGAGCTGTTTTTT. This encodes CATSDLGGGTGELFF.

This chain uses TRBV20-1 with TRBJ2-5; 8 nucleotides agree with TRBD1. Germline loops: CDR1 DFQATT, CDR2 SNEGSKA (reference sequence). Germline trimming cut 3 bases from V and 2 bases from J; bases unmatched to any gene: 5. The CDR3 length is 14 residues. The DNA of the CDR3 is TGCAGTGCTAGTCAAGGGACAGGACAAGAGACCCAGTACTTC. This gives the protein CSASQGTGQETQYF.

The rearrangement joins TRBV3-1 (or the pseudogene TRBV3-2) to TRBJ1-5; D is undetermined. The germline V gene encodes CDR1 LGHDT and CDR2 YNNKEL (reference sequence). Deletions cut 7 bases from V and 6 bases from J, with 10 bases between. The CDR3 spans 12 residues. Here the CDR3 reads CASNRRLQPQHF. CDR3 sequence (DNA): TGTGCCAGCAACCGGCGGCTTCAGCCCCAGCATTTT.

The V and J genes are TRBV5-1 and TRBJ1-3; 11 nucleotides line up with TRBD1. The length of the CDR3 is 16 residues. V lost 0 bases to trimming and J lost 5 bases; unmatched junction nucleotides: 4. Germline CDR1 and CDR2: SGHRS and YFSETQ. CDR3 DNA sequence: TGCGCCAGCAGCTTGGTCGGACAGGGGGCTCGAAACACCATATATTTT. It specifies CASSLVGQGARNTIYF. The whole variable domain, filled in from reference TRBV5-1 and TRBJ1-3, reads KAGVTQTPRYLIKTRGQQVTLSCSPISGHRSVSWYQQTPGQGLQFLFEYFSETQRNKGNFPGRFSGRQFSNSRSEMNVSTLELGDSALYLCASSLVGQGARNTIYFGEGSWLTVV.

The chain has TRBV5-4 and TRBJ2-2; tentatively, D is TRBD1 (5 bases). Trimming left V 1 base short and J 1 base short, with 8 bases between. Germline-derived CDR1 and CDR2 are SGHNT and YYREEE (reference sequence). This CDR3 is built from 15 residues. In DNA, the CDR3 is TGTGCCAGCAGCTTGCGGACACTGAACACCGGGGAGCTGTTTTTT. Translation: CASSLRTLNTGELFF.

The chain carries TRBV5-6 and TRBJ2-2; tentatively, D is TRBD1 or TRBD2 (5 bases each). The CDR3 spans 17 residues. CDR1 SGHDT and CDR2 YYEEEE come from the germline V gene. V gave up 1 base and J gave up 4 bases, with 17 bases separating them. As DNA, the CDR3 is TGTGCCAGCAGCTTGTACTCAGGGACGTCGGTCACCGGGGAGCTGTTTTTT. Amino acids: CASSLYSGTSVTGELFF.

V gene TRBV11-2 combines with J gene TRBJ2-3; perhaps D is TRBD1 or TRBD2 (5 bases each). Trimming took 5 bases from V and 2 from J, leaving 14 bases between them. Germline CDR1 reads SGHAT; CDR2 reads FQNNGV. This CDR3 comprises 15 residues. CDR3 nucleotide sequence: TGTGCCAGCAGCCTCGACCGGGGCCTCACAGATACGCAGTATTTT. Its translation: CASSLDRGLTDTQYF.